Listed below are T cell receptor beta chains from one sample, sequenced in a study of blood T cell repertoires in COVID-19. The repertoire was sequenced with immunoSEQ multiplex PCR; TCRdb's copy has only in-frame clones and lacks some. The repertoire holds roughly 180,000 clones, with 83% as singletons. The specimen sequenced was PBMCs or T cells enriched from blood (not recorded which). The receptors shown here come from a woman aged 50 to 60 who had recovered from COVID-19. Each CDR3 is given with its conserved first and last residue. A D gene is named only where the DNA matches it firmly. Clone size, where shown, is once, few, many, or a class for clones that have expanded.

J: TRBJ2-6
size: NA
D: TRBD2
V: TRBV9
DNA: TGTGCCAGCAGCCCTGGTGGGCTAGCGGGGGGACCTAGCTCTGGGGCCAACGTCCTGACTTTC
CDR3: CASSPGGLAGGPSSGANVLTF

J: TRBJ2-5
size: NA
D: NA
V: TRBV5-1
DNA: TGCGCCAGCAGCTTTGGGGGGGCGCAAGAGACCCAGTACTTC
CDR3: CASSFGGAQETQYF

J: TRBJ2-1
size: NA
D: NA
V: TRBV6-6
DNA: TGTGCCAGCCAGGCGGGGGCGTCCTACAATGAGCAGTTCTTC
CDR3: CASQAGASYNEQFF

J: TRBJ2-1
size: NA
D: NA
V: TRBV29-1
DNA: TGCAGCGCCCCGTCGCAGGTCTCCTACAATGAGCAGTTCTTC
CDR3: CSAPSQVSYNEQFF

J: TRBJ2-6
size: NA
D: NA
V: TRBV5-4
DNA: TGTGCCAGCAGCTTAGGGGGAACTGGGGCCAACGTCCTGACTTTC
CDR3: CASSLGGTGANVLTF

J: TRBJ1-5
size: few
D: NA
V: TRBV23-1
DNA: TGCGCCAGCCCTCAGGGGCACCCTAGCAATCAGCCCCAGCATTTT
CDR3: CASPQGHPSNQPQHF

J: TRBJ2-5
size: NA
D: TRBD1
V: TRBV7-9
DNA: TGTGCCAGCAGCGACAGGGGTCGCATGGGAGAGACCCAGTACTTC
CDR3: CASSDRGRMGETQYF

J: TRBJ1-3
size: few
D: NA
V: TRBV28
DNA: TGTGCCAGCGCCGAGAGGAGCTCTGGAAACACCATATATTTT
CDR3: CASAERSSGNTIYF

J: TRBJ2-3
size: NA
D: NA
V: TRBV18
DNA: TGTGCCAGCACTAGCACAGATACGCAGTATTTT
CDR3: CASTSTDTQYF

J: TRBJ1-2
size: NA
D: NA
V: TRBV18
DNA: TGTGCCAGCTCACCGGATCAGGCCGGTGGCTACACCTTC
CDR3: CASSPDQAGGYTF

J: TRBJ1-1
size: NA
D: NA
V: TRBV6-5
DNA: TGTGCCACCGCCCGGAGCACTGAAGCTTTCTTT
CDR3: CATARSTEAFF

J: TRBJ1-5
size: few
D: TRBD1
V: TRBV11-2
DNA: TGTGCCAGCAGCCCGGGACAGAATCAGCCCCAGCATTTT
CDR3: CASSPGQNQPQHF

J: TRBJ2-1
size: NA
D: NA
V: TRBV27
DNA: TGTGCCAGCAGTTCACAGGGTTACAATGAGCAGTTCTTC
CDR3: CASSSQGYNEQFF

J: TRBJ1-6
size: NA
D: NA
V: TRBV27
DNA: TGTGCCAGCAGTACTCAGGCATACAGGGATTCACCCCTCCACTTT
CDR3: CASSTQAYRDSPLHF

J: TRBJ2-5
size: once
D: NA
V: TRBV5-1
DNA: TGCGCCAGCAGCCCGGGATGGAGACAAGAGACCCAGTACTTC
CDR3: CASSPGWRQETQYF

J: TRBJ2-6
size: NA
D: NA
V: TRBV12-5
DNA: TGTGCTAGTGGTTTTGAGTCTGGGGCCAACGTCCTGACTTTC
CDR3: CASGFESGANVLTF

J: TRBJ1-4
size: NA
D: NA
V: TRBV5-1
DNA: TGCGCCAGCAGCTTGGGACAGGCCGGGAGGTATGAAAAACTGTTTTTT
CDR3: CASSLGQAGRYEKLFF

J: TRBJ1-1
size: NA
D: NA
V: TRBV3-1/TRBV3-2
DNA: TGTGCCAGCAGTAGACAGAGAGTCACTGAAGCTTTCTTT
CDR3: CASSRQRVTEAFF

J: TRBJ2-3
size: NA
D: TRBD2
V: TRBV6-2/TRBV6-3
DNA: TGTGCCAGCAGTTACTCCCCCCTAGCGGGCACAGATACGCAGTATTTT
CDR3: CASSYSPLAGTDTQYF

J: TRBJ1-1
size: NA
D: NA
V: TRBV20-1
DNA: TGCAGTGCTAGGCGGGGCGCCGCGGCTTTCTTT
CDR3: CSARRGAAAFF

J: TRBJ1-4
size: NA
D: NA
V: TRBV2
DNA: TGTGCCAGCAGCCCCCCATGGGGGGGGGAAAAACTGTTTTTT
CDR3: CASSPPWGGEKLFF

J: TRBJ2-1
size: NA
D: NA
V: TRBV12-3/TRBV12-4
DNA: TGTGCCAGCAGGCCCCAGGGGAGGGATGAGCAGTTCTTC
CDR3: CASRPQGRDEQFF

J: TRBJ2-1
size: many
D: TRBD2
V: TRBV28
DNA: TGTGCCAGCAGGATTCCGGGACTAGCTTCGTATGAGCAGTTCTTC
CDR3: CASRIPGLASYEQFF

J: TRBJ1-2
size: few
D: TRBD1
V: TRBV5-6
DNA: TGTGCCAGCAGCTTACCGCCCAACAGGGGCCTTTTTCATGGCTACACCTTC
CDR3: CASSLPPNRGLFHGYTF

J: TRBJ1-2
size: NA
D: NA
V: TRBV15
DNA: TGTGCCACCAGCAGGCGGGAGACGAACCACACCTTC
CDR3: CATSRRETNHTF

J: TRBJ1-5
size: NA
D: NA
V: TRBV6-1
DNA: TGTGCCAGCAGTGAATCAGGCATACAGCCCCAGCATTTT
CDR3: CASSESGIQPQHF

J: TRBJ1-5
size: NA
D: TRBD1
V: TRBV28
DNA: TGTGCCAGCAGTCAGAGGACAGGGGCCAATCAGCCCCAGCATTTT
CDR3: CASSQRTGANQPQHF

J: TRBJ1-2
size: NA
D: TRBD1
V: TRBV9
DNA: TGTGCCAGCAGCGACCGTTTGGACAGGAGAAATGGCTACACCTTC
CDR3: CASSDRLDRRNGYTF

J: TRBJ2-5
size: NA
D: TRBD1
V: TRBV11-3
DNA: TGTGCCAGCAGCTTGGGGCAGGGGGTTTTCGGAGAGACCCAGTACTTC
CDR3: CASSLGQGVFGETQYF

J: TRBJ2-2
size: NA
D: NA
V: TRBV7-6
DNA: TGTGCCAGCAGCAGGGGGGGCCACACCGGGGAGCTGTTTTTT
CDR3: CASSRGGHTGELFF

J: TRBJ2-3
size: NA
D: TRBD2
V: TRBV5-8
DNA: TGTGCCAGCAGCTTGCAGGGAGGGAGCACAGATACGCAGTATTTT
CDR3: CASSLQGGSTDTQYF

J: TRBJ1-2
size: NA
D: NA
V: TRBV3-1/TRBV3-2
DNA: TGTGCCAGCAGCCAAGGACGGAACCGGGATGGCTACACCTTC
CDR3: CASSQGRNRDGYTF

J: TRBJ1-1
size: NA
D: TRBD1
V: TRBV7-8
DNA: TGTGCCAGCAGCTTACCGGGAACAGGGGGTAAAGCTTTCTTT
CDR3: CASSLPGTGGKAFF

J: TRBJ1-5
size: NA
D: NA
V: TRBV4-3
DNA: TGCGCCAGCAGCCAAGATTGGGCAGGGGATAGCAATCAGCCCCAGCATTTT
CDR3: CASSQDWAGDSNQPQHF

J: TRBJ2-5
size: NA
D: NA
V: TRBV12-3/TRBV12-4
DNA: TGTGCCAGCAGTTTATCTTCCGGGGAGACCCAGTACTTC
CDR3: CASSLSSGETQYF

J: TRBJ1-6
size: NA
D: NA
V: TRBV19
DNA: TGTGCCAGTACGTGGGCCCACCAAGGGGCCTATAATTCACCCCTCCACTTT
CDR3: CASTWAHQGAYNSPLHF

J: TRBJ1-3
size: few
D: TRBD1
V: TRBV7-8
DNA: TGTGCCAGCAGCTTAGTAGCAGGGGGCCTTTCGGGCTCTGGAAACACCATATATTTT
CDR3: CASSLVAGGLSGSGNTIYF

J: TRBJ1-2
size: few
D: NA
V: TRBV5-4
DNA: TGTGCCAGCAGCTTGGTGAACGGGTATGGCTACACCTTC
CDR3: CASSLVNGYGYTF

J: TRBJ1-2
size: NA
D: TRBD1
V: TRBV5-1
DNA: TGCGCCAGCAGCTCGTCCGTCAGGGGGCACTATGGCTACACCTTC
CDR3: CASSSSVRGHYGYTF

J: TRBJ1-1
size: NA
D: NA
V: TRBV3-1/TRBV3-2
DNA: TGTGCCAGCAGCCAAGAGGGCGGGGCTGAAGCTTTCTTT
CDR3: CASSQEGGAEAFF

J: TRBJ1-4
size: few
D: NA
V: TRBV28
DNA: TGTGCCAGCGGCAGGCCGAATGAAAAACTGTTTTTT
CDR3: CASGRPNEKLFF

J: TRBJ1-1
size: NA
D: NA
V: TRBV6-2/TRBV6-3
DNA: TGTGCCAGCAGTATGGTGGGACTAAAAACTGAAGCTTTCTTT
CDR3: CASSMVGLKTEAFF

J: TRBJ1-2
size: NA
D: NA
V: TRBV12-3/TRBV12-4
DNA: TGTGCCAGCACCCAGACAGGAGTTTTTGGCTACACCTTC
CDR3: CASTQTGVFGYTF

J: TRBJ1-6
size: NA
D: NA
V: TRBV7-9
DNA: TGTGCCAGCAGCTCCGGGGTTAACTCACCCCTCCACTTT
CDR3: CASSSGVNSPLHF

J: TRBJ1-2
size: NA
D: NA
V: TRBV2
DNA: TGTGCCAGCAGTGATTCCTCTTCAGACAGACGCGGCTACACCTTC
CDR3: CASSDSSSDRRGYTF

J: TRBJ2-5
size: NA
D: TRBD2
V: TRBV2
DNA: TGTGCCAGCAGTGAGGGGGGACTAGCGTATCAAGAGACCCAGTACTTC
CDR3: CASSEGGLAYQETQYF

J: TRBJ2-4
size: once
D: TRBD2
V: TRBV5-4
DNA: TGTGCCAGCAGCTCCGGGACTAGCGGGGGAGGGATAGCCAAAAACATTCAGTACTTC
CDR3: CASSSGTSGGGIAKNIQYF

J: TRBJ2-1
size: few
D: NA
V: TRBV11-2
DNA: TGTGCCAGCAGTCCTAGACGTTACAATGAGCAGTTCTTC
CDR3: CASSPRRYNEQFF